The 3 T cell receptor beta chains listed next were all sequenced from one sample in a study of blood T cell repertoires in COVID-19. Produced via immunoSEQ multiplex PCR; TCRdb's table is partial and in-frame only. The sample consists of roughly 340,000 clones, around 92% of them appearing once. Sequencing used peripheral blood. These receptors were obtained from a young woman with COVID-19, enrolled during active disease.

Turning to this clone: Other DNA sequences from this sample encode an identical CDR3 as well. Written as DNA, the CDR3 is TGCGCCAGCAGCCAAGACGGCGGGGGTACCTACAATGAGCAGTTCTTC. Translation: CASSQDGGGTYNEQFF. This chain joins TRBV4-3 and TRBJ2-1; 7 bases align to TRBD2. CDR1 LGHNA and CDR2 YSLEER come from the germline V gene. Trimming took 0 bases from V and 2 from J; bases not matched to a gene: 4. The CDR3 runs 16 residues.

This chain links TRBV2 with TRBJ1-1, with D hard to call. Trimming stripped 2 bases from V and 4 bases from J, with 11 bases between. The germline gives CDR1 SNHLY, CDR2 FYNNEI. This CDR3 is 14 amino acids long. CDR3 residues: CASSENALATEAFF. The CDR3 DNA reads as TGTGCCAGCAGTGAAAATGCTTTGGCCACTGAAGCTTTCTTT. The entire variable domain, with the rest obtained from reference TRBV2 and TRBJ1-1, is as follows: EPEVTQTPSHQVTQMGQEVILRCVPISNHLYFYWYRQILGQKVEFLVSFYNNEISEKSEIFDDQFSVERPDGSNFTLKIRSTKLEDSAMYFCASSENALATEAFFGQGTRLTVV.

The rearrangement joins TRBV7-2 to TRBJ2-3; D is uncertain. The V end was cut by 5 bases, the J end by 0 bases, with 6 bases between. The length of the CDR3 is 13 residues. In germline, CDR1 is SGHTA, CDR2 FQGNSA. This chain's CDR3 is CASSVISTDTQYF. The CDR3 region has the DNA TGTGCCAGCAGCGTAATAAGCACAGATACGCAGTATTTT.